This T cell receptor (beta chain) was observed in a study of cytomegalovirus exposure and HLA in healthy donors. Looked up from germline, CDR1 is SNHLY and CDR2 is FYNNEI. This CDR3 spans 17 amino acids. V was pared by 7 bases and J by 7 bases, with 15 bases of the junction left unmatched. The PCR employed 60 Vbeta primers together with 13 Jbeta primers. Repertoires were generated with immunoSEQ multiplex PCR, while TCRdb's copy carries only in-frame clones and drops some. Seen here are 90,000 to 95,000 clones, more than 65% observed once, and the top ten hold roughly 1.1%. The rearrangement links TRBV2 to TRBJ1-4, with TRBD1 matching over 10 bases. This sequence was found in a girl aged 2-10 years in good health and CMV-seropositive. The specimen sequenced was PBMCs. This chain's CDR3 is CASTPVPGQGSGEKLFF. The CDR3 DNA follows: TGTGCCAGCACACCGGTCCCGGGACAGGGGTCGGGTGAAAAACTGTTTTTT.